The T cell receptor beta chain under discussion was sequenced for a study of shared clonotypes between healthy human individuals. Study findings and constraints: Across subsets, estimated richness was generally greater for naive than for memory populations.

Only in-frame clones appear in the TCRdb table, and some are missing; sequencing was by immunoSEQ multiplex PCR. The data show roughly 400,000 clones, roughly 96% seen once. This clone showed up just once. Its antigen is undetermined. CD45RO+ cells went into CD8 memory alongside CCR7-negative CD45RA+ TemRA cells. The sample consisted of memory CD8+ T cells sorted from blood. Documented subset: CD45RO+ cells pooled with CCR7-negative TemRA cells. This TCR derives from a man aged 30 to 39 in good health.

The CDR3 DNA reads TGTGCCAGCAGTCCTACTAGCGGGAGAAATTACGAGCAGTACTTC. Translated, it gives CASSPTSGRNYEQYF. The J gene is TRBJ2-7, the V gene TRBV28, with TRBD2 identical over 11 bases. Germline V lookup: CDR1 MDHEN, CDR2 SYDVKM. CDR3 length equals 15 residues. Germline trimming cut 5 bases from V and 4 bases from J; bases unmatched to any gene: 7.